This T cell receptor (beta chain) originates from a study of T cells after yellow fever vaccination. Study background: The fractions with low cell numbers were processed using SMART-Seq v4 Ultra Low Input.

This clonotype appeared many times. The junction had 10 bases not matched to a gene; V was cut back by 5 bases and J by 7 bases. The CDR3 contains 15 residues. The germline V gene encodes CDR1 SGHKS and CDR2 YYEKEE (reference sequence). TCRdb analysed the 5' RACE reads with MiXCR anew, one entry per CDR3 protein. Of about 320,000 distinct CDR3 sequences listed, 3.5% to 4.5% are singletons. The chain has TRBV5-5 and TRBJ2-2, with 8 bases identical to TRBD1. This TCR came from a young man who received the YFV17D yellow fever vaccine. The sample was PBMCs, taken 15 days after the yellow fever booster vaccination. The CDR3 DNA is TGTGCCAGCAGAATGGACAGGGCTGGGGACGGGGAGCTGTTTTTT. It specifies CASRMDRAGDGELFF.